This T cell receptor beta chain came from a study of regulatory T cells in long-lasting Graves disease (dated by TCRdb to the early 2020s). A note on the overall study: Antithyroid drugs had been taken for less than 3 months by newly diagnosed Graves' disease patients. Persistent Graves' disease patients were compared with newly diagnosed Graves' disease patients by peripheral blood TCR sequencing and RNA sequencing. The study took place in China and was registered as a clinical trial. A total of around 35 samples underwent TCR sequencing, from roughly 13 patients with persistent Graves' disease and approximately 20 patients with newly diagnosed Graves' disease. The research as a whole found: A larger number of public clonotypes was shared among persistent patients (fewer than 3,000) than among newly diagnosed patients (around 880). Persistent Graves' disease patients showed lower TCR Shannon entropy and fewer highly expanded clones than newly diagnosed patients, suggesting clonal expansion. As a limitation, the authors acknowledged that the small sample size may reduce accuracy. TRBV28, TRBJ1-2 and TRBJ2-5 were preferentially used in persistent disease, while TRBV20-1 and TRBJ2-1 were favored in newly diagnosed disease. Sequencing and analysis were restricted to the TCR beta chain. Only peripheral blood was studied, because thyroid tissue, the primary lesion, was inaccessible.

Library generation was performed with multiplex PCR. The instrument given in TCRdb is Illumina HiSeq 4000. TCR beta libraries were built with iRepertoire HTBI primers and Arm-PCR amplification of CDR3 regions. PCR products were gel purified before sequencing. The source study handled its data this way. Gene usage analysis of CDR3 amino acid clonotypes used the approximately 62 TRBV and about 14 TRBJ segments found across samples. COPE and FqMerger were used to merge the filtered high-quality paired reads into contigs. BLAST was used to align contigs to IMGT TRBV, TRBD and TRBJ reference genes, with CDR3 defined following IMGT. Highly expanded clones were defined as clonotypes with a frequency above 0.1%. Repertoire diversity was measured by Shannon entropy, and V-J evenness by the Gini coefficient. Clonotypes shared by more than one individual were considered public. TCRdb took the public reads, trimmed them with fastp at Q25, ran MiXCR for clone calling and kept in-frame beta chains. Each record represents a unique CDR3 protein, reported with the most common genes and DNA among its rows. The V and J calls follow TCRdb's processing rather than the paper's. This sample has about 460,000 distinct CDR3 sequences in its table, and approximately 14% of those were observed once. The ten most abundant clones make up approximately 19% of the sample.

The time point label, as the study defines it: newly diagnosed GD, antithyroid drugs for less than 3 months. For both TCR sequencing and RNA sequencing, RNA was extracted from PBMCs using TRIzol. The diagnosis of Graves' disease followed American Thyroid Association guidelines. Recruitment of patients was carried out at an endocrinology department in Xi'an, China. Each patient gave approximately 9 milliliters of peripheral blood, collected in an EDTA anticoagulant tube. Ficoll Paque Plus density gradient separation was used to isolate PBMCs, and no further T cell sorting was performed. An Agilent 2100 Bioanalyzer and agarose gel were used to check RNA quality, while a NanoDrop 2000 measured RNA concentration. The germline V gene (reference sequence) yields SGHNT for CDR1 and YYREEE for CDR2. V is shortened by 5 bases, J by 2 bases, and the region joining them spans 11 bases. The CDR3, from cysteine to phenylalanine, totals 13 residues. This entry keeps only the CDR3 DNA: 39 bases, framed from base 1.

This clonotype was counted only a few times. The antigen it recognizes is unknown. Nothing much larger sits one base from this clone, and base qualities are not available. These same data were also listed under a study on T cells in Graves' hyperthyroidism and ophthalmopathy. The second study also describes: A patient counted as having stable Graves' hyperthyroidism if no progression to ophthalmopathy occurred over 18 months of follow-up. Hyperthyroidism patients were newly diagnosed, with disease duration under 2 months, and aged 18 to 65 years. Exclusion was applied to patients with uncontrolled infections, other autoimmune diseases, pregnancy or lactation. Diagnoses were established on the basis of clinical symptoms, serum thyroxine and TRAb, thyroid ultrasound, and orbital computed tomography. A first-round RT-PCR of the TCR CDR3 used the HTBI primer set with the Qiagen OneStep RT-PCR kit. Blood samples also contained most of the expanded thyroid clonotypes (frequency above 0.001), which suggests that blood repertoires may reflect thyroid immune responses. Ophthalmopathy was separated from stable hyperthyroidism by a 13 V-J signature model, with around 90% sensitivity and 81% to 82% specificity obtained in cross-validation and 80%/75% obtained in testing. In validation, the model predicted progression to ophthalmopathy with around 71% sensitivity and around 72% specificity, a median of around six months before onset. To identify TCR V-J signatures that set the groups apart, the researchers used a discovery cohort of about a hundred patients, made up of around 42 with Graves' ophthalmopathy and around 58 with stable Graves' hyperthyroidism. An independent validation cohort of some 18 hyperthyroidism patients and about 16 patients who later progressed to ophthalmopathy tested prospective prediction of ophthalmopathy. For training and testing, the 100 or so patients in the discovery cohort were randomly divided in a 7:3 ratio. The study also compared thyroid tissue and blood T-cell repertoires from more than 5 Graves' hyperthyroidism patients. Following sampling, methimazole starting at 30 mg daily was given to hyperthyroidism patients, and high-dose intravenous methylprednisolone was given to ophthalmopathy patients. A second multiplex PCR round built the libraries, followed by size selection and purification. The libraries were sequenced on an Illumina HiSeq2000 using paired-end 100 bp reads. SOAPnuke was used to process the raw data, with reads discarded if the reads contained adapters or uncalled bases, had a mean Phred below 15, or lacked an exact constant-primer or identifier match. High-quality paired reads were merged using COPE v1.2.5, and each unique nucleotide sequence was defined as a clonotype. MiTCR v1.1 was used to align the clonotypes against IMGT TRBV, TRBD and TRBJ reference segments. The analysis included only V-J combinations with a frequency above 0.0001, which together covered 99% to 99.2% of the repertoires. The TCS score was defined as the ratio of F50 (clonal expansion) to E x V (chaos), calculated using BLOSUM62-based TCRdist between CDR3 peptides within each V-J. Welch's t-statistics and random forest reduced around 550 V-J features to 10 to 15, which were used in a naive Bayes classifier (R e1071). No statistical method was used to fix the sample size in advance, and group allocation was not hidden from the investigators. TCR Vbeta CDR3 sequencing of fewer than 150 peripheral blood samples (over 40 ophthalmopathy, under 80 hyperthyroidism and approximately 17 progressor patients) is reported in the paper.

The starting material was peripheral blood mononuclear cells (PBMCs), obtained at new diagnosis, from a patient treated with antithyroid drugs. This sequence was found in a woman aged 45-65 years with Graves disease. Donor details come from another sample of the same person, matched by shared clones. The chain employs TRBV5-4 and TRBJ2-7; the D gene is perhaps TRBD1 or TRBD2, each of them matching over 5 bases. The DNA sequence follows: TGTGCCAGCAGGCCGTGGGGGACCTACGAGCAGTACTTC. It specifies CASRPWGTYEQYF. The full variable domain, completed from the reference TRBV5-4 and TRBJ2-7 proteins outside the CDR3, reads ETGVTQSPTHLIKTRGQQVTLRCSSQSGHNTVSWYQQALGQGPQFIFQYYREEENGRGNFPPRFSGLQFPNYSSELNVNALELDDSALYLCASRPWGTYEQYFGPGTRLTVT.